This entry features one T cell receptor beta chain sequence. These data are taken from a study of CD8 T cells in Susac syndrome. Germline V lookup: CDR1 SGHRS, CDR2 YFSETQ. Trimming took off 2 bases at V and 3 bases at J, with 13 bases between the two ends. This CDR3 contains 15 residues. RNA, at roughly 0.45 to 1 ug, was reverse transcribed with random hexamers. Amplification of TCR beta CDR3 used immunoSEQ multiplex PCR across 54 Vbeta and 13 Jbeta. TCRdb fed the immunoSEQ multiplex PCR reads into MiXCR, producing one record per CDR3 protein. The sample lists about 210,000 distinct CDR3 sequences, 93% occurring once.

This chain joins TRBV5-1 and TRBJ2-3; D may be TRBD1 (5 bases). The clonotype was recovered from a human donor in good health. The sample consisted of CD4+ T cells from PBMCs. CDR3 amino acids: CASSFDIPGTDTQYF. DNA of the CDR3: TGCGCCAGCAGCTTCGACATCCCAGGGACAGATACGCAGTATTTT.